Following are 12 T cell receptor beta chains from one sample sequenced in a study of spatial heterogeneity in lung cancer. Stated time point: sample taken at primary tumor resection. Sequencing was performed on whole RNA extracted from tumor and nontumor lung tissue, or from frozen PBMC, and the material was left unsorted. TCRdb re-called the 5' RACE reads with MiXCR, one entry per CDR3 protein. The table records 45,000 to 55,000 distinct CDR3 sequences, less than 5.5% of them present only once. The material was PBMCs, obtained at surgery. All receptors come from a male donor with early-stage non-small cell lung cancer.

The table lists this clonotype with many counts. The V and J genes are TRBV7-2 and TRBJ1-1, with a weak D call TRBD1 (6 bases). The V gene's germline CDR1 is SGHTA and CDR2 FQGNSA. The CDR3 consists of 15 residues. The V gene lost 0 bases and the J gene lost 5 bases, with 13 bases spanning the gap. CDR3 nucleotides: TGTGCCAGCAGCTTAGCGCTGGGGGCAGGAACTGAAGCTTTCTTT. This sequence encodes CASSLALGAGTEAFF.

There are many counts of this clonotype. The chain recombines TRBV29-1 with TRBJ1-4; maybe TRBD1 (6 bases). The CDR3 totals 14 residues. V was shortened by 0 bases and J by 8 bases, with 13 bases between the two germline ends. Germline lookup yields CDR1 SQVTM and CDR2 ANQGSEA. The CDR3 is CSVEDDRKGEKLFF. The CDR3 coding sequence is TGCAGCGTTGAAGATGACAGGAAAGGGGAAAAACTGTTTTTT.

This clonotype was counted many times. J is TRBJ2-3 and V is TRBV5-1; TRBD2 matches at 12 bases. Looked up from germline, CDR1 is SGHRS and CDR2 is YFSETQ. CDR3 length: 16 amino acids. With 3 bases clipped from V and 1 base from J, the junction kept 3 bases outside the gene matches. CDR3: CASSWTSGTRTDTQYF. CDR3 sequence (DNA): TGCGCCAGCAGCTGGACTAGCGGGACACGCACAGATACGCAGTATTTT.

The chain combines TRBV18 with TRBJ2-1; D is uncertain. V was clipped by 4 bases and J by 8 bases, with 18 bases between them. CDR1 is KGHSH, CDR2 LQKENI, per germline. This CDR3 has 15 amino acids. The CDR3 is CASSRSLPVFDEQFF. DNA for the CDR3: TGTGCCAGCTCACGATCTCTCCCAGTCTTCGATGAGCAGTTCTTC.

This clonotype appeared many times. J is TRBJ1-3 and V is TRBV7-2; D gene unclear. Germline CDR1 SGHTA, CDR2 FQGNSA. V gave up 1 base and J gave up 2 bases, with 6 bases separating them. The CDR3 extends over 14 amino acids. The CDR3, as DNA: TGTGCCAGCAGCTTAGTGAGGGCTGGAAACACCATATATTTT. This codes for CASSLVRAGNTIYF.

There are many counts of this clonotype. The chain recombines TRBV5-1 with TRBJ2-1; D uncertain. CDR1 and CDR2 (germline): SGHRS, YFSETQ. Trimming shortened V by 3 bases and J by 0 bases, and 13 bases separated the two germline ends. The CDR3 has 16 residues. CDR3 DNA sequence: TGCGCCAGCAGCTGGTATTCCAGGAGCTCCTACAATGAGCAGTTCTTC. This sequence encodes CASSWYSRSSYNEQFF.

This clonotype appeared many times. This sequence joins TRBV6-6 and TRBJ2-5; the D is unclear. Trimming shortened V by 8 bases and J by 0 bases, and 10 bases separated the two germline ends. From germline, CDR1 is MNHNY and CDR2 SVGAGI (reference sequence). This CDR3 spans 13 amino acids. CDR3 loop: CASLAVDQETQYF. As DNA, the CDR3 is TGTGCCAGCCTGGCGGTAGACCAAGAGACCCAGTACTTC.

This clonotype was recorded at least ten times. The chain has TRBV29-1 and TRBJ2-1, with D hard to call. Trimming left V 3 bases short and J 10 bases short, with 10 bases between. The germline CDR1 and CDR2 sequences are SQVTM and ANQGSEA. CDR3 size: 11 residues. The CDR3 protein is CSVDERWEQFF. The CDR3 nucleotides are TGCAGCGTTGACGAGCGATGGGAGCAGTTCTTC.

The table lists this clonotype with many counts. This chain connects TRBV29-1 to TRBJ2-7, with D tentatively TRBD1 (6 bases). The CDR3 loop spans 14 amino acids. The germline V gene encodes CDR1 SQVTM and CDR2 ANQGSEA. V was pared by 4 bases and J by 4 bases, with 17 bases between. CDR3 sequence: CSVAWGSGEYEQYF. CDR3 nucleotide sequence: TGCAGCGTTGCGTGGGGGTCAGGGGAATACGAGCAGTACTTC.

The V gene is TRBV15, the J gene TRBJ2-1; D gene uncertain. CDR3 length: 11 residues. Looked up from germline, CDR1 is LNHNV and CDR2 is YYDKDF (reference sequence). The V end lost 8 bases, the J end lost 8 bases, and 10 bases lay between the germline ends. CDR3 loop: CATPERHEQFF. CDR3 bases: TGTGCCACCCCGGAGAGACATGAGCAGTTCTTC.

The table lists this clonotype with many counts. The chain joins TRBV27 to TRBJ1-1, with a possible D match to TRBD1 (6 bases). Per the germline V gene, CDR1 is MNHEY and CDR2 is SMNVEV (reference sequence). The length of the CDR3 is 15 residues. V lost 5 bases to trimming and J lost 3 bases, with 16 bases between them. The CDR3 sequence: CASSPRGGKDTEAFF. The CDR3 DNA reads as TGTGCCAGCAGTCCCCGAGGGGGGAAGGACACTGAAGCTTTCTTT.

Ten or more counts support this clonotype. The chain has TRBV28 and TRBJ2-1; 9 positions agree with TRBD2. CDR1 and CDR2 (germline): MDHEN, SYDVKM. This CDR3 is built from 15 residues. J gave up 13 bases and V 2 bases, and 12 bases lay outside the gene matches. CDR3 DNA sequence: TGTGCCAGCAGTTTACAACTGTTAGGCGGGAGGGTTCAGTTCTTC. Its protein product is CASSLQLLGGRVQFF.